Presented here are 15 T cell receptor beta chains from one specimen sequenced in a study of cytomegalovirus exposure and HLA in healthy donors. The PCR had 60 Vbeta and 13 Jbeta primers. Assay used: immunoSEQ multiplex PCR; TCRdb lists only in-frame clones, some missing. The table has approximately 160,000 clones, 60% to 80% seen once; the top ten hold approximately 0.66%. Source material: PBMCs. These receptors originate from a male donor in good health and CMV-seronegative.

This sequence joins TRBV4-1 and TRBJ1-1; TRBD1 agrees at 9 bases. Germline CDR1 and CDR2: MGHRA and YSYEKL. This CDR3 comprises 16 residues. J was trimmed by 8 bases and V by 4 bases; bases with no gene match: 14. The CDR3, as DNA: TGCGCCAGCAGCCCCGGAGTTTTCCCGGGACAGGGAGAAGCTTTCTTT. This codes for CASSPGVFPGQGEAFF.

V is TRBV29-1 and J is TRBJ1-5; 11 bases match TRBD1. V was pared by 6 bases and J by 3 bases, with 4 bases of the junction left unmatched. Germline assignment: CDR1 SQVTM and CDR2 ANQGSEA. The CDR3 length is 14 residues. CDR3 in amino acids: CSVGTGGDNQPQHF. CDR3 in DNA: TGCAGCGTAGGGACAGGGGGAGACAATCAGCCCCAGCATTTT.

The chain links TRBV7-2 to TRBJ1-1, with 10 bases lining up with TRBD1. Losses at the gene ends were 5 bases for V and 4 bases for J; bases not matched to a gene: 10. CDR1 SGHTA and CDR2 FQGNSA come from the germline V gene. The CDR3 totals 16 residues. The CDR3 region is CASSLIPGTGATEAFF. The CDR3 DNA is TGTGCCAGCAGCCTAATTCCCGGGACAGGGGCCACTGAAGCTTTCTTT.

This clone appeared a few times. The junction differs from germline at one of its ends, possibly a read error. The rearrangement links TRBV7-9 to TRBJ1-5; tentative D call: TRBD1 (5 bases). This CDR3 comprises 17 residues. Germline V gene data show CDR1 as SEHNR and CDR2 as FQNEAQ (reference sequence). This chain's CDR3 is CSSSLVVSGGSNQPQHF. CDR3 sequence (DNA): TGTTCCAGCAGCTTAGTTGTCTCGGGGGGGAGCAATCAGCCCCAGCATTTT. The whole variable domain, remainder taken from reference TRBV7-9 and TRBJ1-5, is DTGVSQNPRHKITKRGQNVTFRCDPISEHNRLYWYRQTLGQGPEFLTYFQNEAQLEKSRLLSDRFSAERPKGSFSTLEIQRTEQGDSAMYLCSSSLVVSGGSNQPQHFGDGTRLSIL.

The rearrangement links TRBV5-1 to TRBJ1-4; possible D gene TRBD1, 5 bases. Deletions cut 0 bases from V and 3 bases from J, with 12 bases between. Germline assignment: CDR1 SGHRS and CDR2 YFSETQ. The CDR3 contains 16 residues. Here the CDR3 DNA reads TGCGCCAGCAGCTTGGGTGGTAGGGGCGCTAATGAAAAACTGTTTTTT. Translating it yields CASSLGGRGANEKLFF.

This chain links TRBV18 with TRBJ1-1; D remains unclear. CDR1 KGHSH and CDR2 LQKENI come from the germline V gene. CDR3 length: 13 residues. Trimming stripped 3 bases from V and 5 bases from J, with 10 bases between. CDR3 coding DNA: TGTGCCAGCTCACCTATCTTGGAGACTGAAGCTTTCTTT. Residues: CASSPILETEAFF.

This clone was found a few times. The V and J genes are TRBV27 and TRBJ1-6, with 7 bases matching TRBD1. The germline CDR1 and CDR2 sequences are MNHEY and SMNVEV (reference sequence). The CDR3 is made up of 15 amino acids. Germline trimming cut 6 bases from V and 7 bases from J; bases unmatched to any gene: 9. The CDR3 sequence is CASRGTGDGNSPLHF. DNA of the CDR3: TGTGCCAGCAGGGGAACAGGGGATGGAAATTCACCCCTCCACTTT.

The rearrangement joins TRBV4-1 to TRBJ2-5; 7 nucleotides align to TRBD1. With V trimmed by 4 bases and J by 2 bases, 7 bases remained unmatched. The CDR3 contains 15 residues. Germline V gene sequence: CDR1 MGHRA, CDR2 YSYEKL. CDR3 loop: CASSPTDRHQETQYF. CDR3 sequence (DNA): TGCGCCAGCAGCCCTACGGACAGGCATCAAGAGACCCAGTACTTC.

V and J are TRBV19 and TRBJ1-2, with 10 positions matching TRBD1. With V trimmed by 5 bases and J by 1 base, 4 bases remained unmatched. The CDR3 runs 15 residues. CDR1 and CDR2 from the germline V gene are LNHDA and SQIVND (reference sequence). CDR3 nucleotide sequence: TGTGCCAGTAGTCCCGGGACAGGGGTTAACTATGGCTACACCTTC. This sequence encodes CASSPGTGVNYGYTF. Based on the CDR3 plus reference TRBV19 and TRBJ1-2, the full variable domain is DGGITQSPKYLFRKEGQNVTLSCEQNLNHDAMYWYRQDPGQGLRLIYYSQIVNDFQKGDIAEGYSVSREKKESFPLTVTSAQKNPTAFYLCASSPGTGVNYGYTFGSGTRLTVV.

V is TRBV7-9 and J is TRBJ2-7; 8 bases fit TRBD2. V shed 5 bases and J 3 bases; nucleotides not matched to a gene: 9. The CDR3 length is 15 residues. Germline CDR1 is SEHNR and CDR2 is FQNEAQ (reference sequence). As DNA, the CDR3 is TGTGCCAGCAGCCCACCCGGGAGGGGACTCTACGAGCAGTACTTC. It codes for CASSPPGRGLYEQYF.

A note on this clone: One end of the junction is discordant with germline, which a read error may explain. Other nucleotide sequences in the sample specify the same CDR3. The CDR3 coding sequence is TGCGCCAGTAGTATAATAGGTAGCGGGGGAGACCAAGAGACCCAGTACTTC. Translating it yields CASSIIGSGGDQETQYF. This chain links TRBV19 with TRBJ2-5; 9 nucleotides match TRBD2. The germline CDR1 and CDR2 sequences are LNHDA and SQIVND (reference sequence). The CDR3 loop spans 17 amino acids.

J is TRBJ1-1 and V is TRBV18; D might be TRBD1 (5 bases). V was clipped by 2 bases and J by 8 bases, with 9 bases between them. Germline V gives CDR1 KGHSH, CDR2 LQKENI. This CDR3 contains 12 residues. The CDR3 here is CASSPSGGEAFF. CDR3 in DNA: TGTGCCAGCTCACCATCCGGGGGAGAAGCTTTCTTT.

The DNA of the CDR3 is TGTGCCAGCAGCCCCCGGCAGGGGAGCACCGGGGAGCTGTTTTTT. It translates to CASSPRQGSTGELFF. The J gene is TRBJ2-2, the V gene TRBV14; possible D gene TRBD1, 6 bases. Between the trimmed V and J ends, which lost 4 bases and 4 bases, there was a span of 13 bases. Germline CDR1 SGHDN, CDR2 FVKESK. CDR3 length equals 15 residues.

In nucleotides, the CDR3 is TGTGCCAGCTCACTAGGACAGGTGAATGAAAAACTGTTTTTT. Protein: CASSLGQVNEKLFF. V gene TRBV18 combines with J gene TRBJ1-4, with 7 bases aligning to TRBD1. Losses at the gene ends were 4 bases for V and 5 bases for J; bases not matched to a gene: 4. This CDR3 spans 14 amino acids. Germline-derived CDR1 and CDR2 are KGHSH and LQKENI.

V is TRBV5-8 and J is TRBJ2-2; D remains unclear. This CDR3 is 16 amino acids long. V was shortened by 4 bases and J by 2 bases, with 15 bases between the two germline ends. Germline V gene lookup returns CDR1 SGHTS and CDR2 YDEGEE. The DNA for the CDR3 is TGTGCCAGCAGCCCCCTCCACGGTTTTAACACCGGGGAGCTGTTTTTT. Protein sequence: CASSPLHGFNTGELFF.